This record covers a single T cell receptor beta chain. The antigen is unknown. The data are from a study of Ad26.COV2.S vaccination and SARS-CoV-2 variants. The data were produced by immunoSEQ multiplex PCR, yet TCRdb's version contains in-frame clones alone and is incomplete. Of around 370,000 clones in the sample, about 90% were seen once. General study points: Substantial post-vaccination breadth of spike-specific CD8+ and CD4+ T cell responses was reported. Recipients given vaccine exceeded placebo recipients in spike-specific TCR breadth. Comparability of non-spike TCR breadth was observed across vaccine and placebo recipients. Analyses of TCR breadth and depth may have underestimated total T cell responses.

Here the sequenced sample was peripheral blood, taken after recovery from COVID-19. The receptor's source is a human donor who had recovered from COVID-19.

The CDR3 spells CASSYGGAGVNEKLFF. The CDR3 nucleotides are TGTGCCAGCAGTTACGGAGGAGCAGGGGTTAATGAAAAACTGTTTTTT. The chain recombines TRBV6-5 with TRBJ1-4, with D perhaps TRBD1 (6 bases). The CDR3 sequence is 16 residues long. CDR1 and CDR2 (germline): MNHEY, SVGAGI. V was clipped by 2 bases and J by 4 bases, with 14 bases between them.